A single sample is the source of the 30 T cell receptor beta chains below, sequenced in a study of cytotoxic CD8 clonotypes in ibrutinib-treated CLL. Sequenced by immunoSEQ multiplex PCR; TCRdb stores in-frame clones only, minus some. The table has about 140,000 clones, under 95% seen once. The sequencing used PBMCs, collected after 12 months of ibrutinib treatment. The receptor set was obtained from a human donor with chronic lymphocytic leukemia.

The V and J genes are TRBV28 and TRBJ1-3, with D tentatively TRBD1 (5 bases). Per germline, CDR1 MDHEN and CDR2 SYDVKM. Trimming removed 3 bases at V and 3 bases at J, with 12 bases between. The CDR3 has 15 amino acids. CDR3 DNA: TGTGCCAGCAGTTTCCAGGGTCTCGTTGGAAACACCATATATTTT. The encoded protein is CASSFQGLVGNTIYF.

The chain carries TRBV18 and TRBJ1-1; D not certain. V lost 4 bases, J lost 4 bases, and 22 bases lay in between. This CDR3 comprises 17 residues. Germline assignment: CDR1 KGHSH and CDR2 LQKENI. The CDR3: CASSRSRTAELVTEAFF. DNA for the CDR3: TGTGCCAGCTCACGTAGCAGAACGGCAGAACTAGTCACTGAAGCTTTCTTT.

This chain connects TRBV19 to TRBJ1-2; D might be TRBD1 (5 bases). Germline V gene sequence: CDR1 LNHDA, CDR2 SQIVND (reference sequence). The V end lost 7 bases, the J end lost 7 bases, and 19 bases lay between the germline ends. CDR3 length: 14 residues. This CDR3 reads CASMTQRAGSGYTF. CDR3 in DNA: TGTGCCAGTATGACACAACGGGCAGGGTCTGGCTACACCTTC.

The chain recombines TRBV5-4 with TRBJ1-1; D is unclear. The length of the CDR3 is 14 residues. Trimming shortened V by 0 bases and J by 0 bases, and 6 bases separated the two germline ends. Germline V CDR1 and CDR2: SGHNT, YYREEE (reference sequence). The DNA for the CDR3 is TGTGCCAGCAGCTTGGGCCAAATGAACACTGAAGCTTTCTTT. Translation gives CASSLGQMNTEAFF.

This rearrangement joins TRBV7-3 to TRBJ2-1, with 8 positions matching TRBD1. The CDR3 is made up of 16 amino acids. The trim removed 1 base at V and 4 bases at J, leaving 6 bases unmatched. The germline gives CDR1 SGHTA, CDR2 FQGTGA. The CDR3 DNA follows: TGTGCCAGCAGCTTAAGCCAGGGGGCCCTTTACAATGAGCAGTTCTTC. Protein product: CASSLSQGALYNEQFF.

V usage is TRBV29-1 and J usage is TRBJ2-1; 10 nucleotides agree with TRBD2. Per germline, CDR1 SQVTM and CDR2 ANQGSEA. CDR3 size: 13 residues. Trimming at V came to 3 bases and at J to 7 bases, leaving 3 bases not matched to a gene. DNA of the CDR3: TGCAGCGTTGATAGCGGGAGGAGGAATGAGCAGTTCTTC. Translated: CSVDSGRRNEQFF.

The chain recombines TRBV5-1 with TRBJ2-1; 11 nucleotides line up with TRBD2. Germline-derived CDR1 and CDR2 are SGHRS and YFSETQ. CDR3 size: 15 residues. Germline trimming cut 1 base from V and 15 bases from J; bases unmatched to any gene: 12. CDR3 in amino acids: CASSLPGTSGAGSFF. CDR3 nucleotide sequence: TGCGCCAGCAGCTTGCCCGGGACTAGCGGTGCGGGGTCGTTCTTC.

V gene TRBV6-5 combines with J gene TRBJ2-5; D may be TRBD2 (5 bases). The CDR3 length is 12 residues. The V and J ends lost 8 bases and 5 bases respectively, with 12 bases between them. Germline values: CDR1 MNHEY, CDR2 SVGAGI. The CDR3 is CASSQAGETQYF. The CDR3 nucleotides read TGTGCCAGCTCCCAGGCGGGTGAGACCCAGTACTTC.

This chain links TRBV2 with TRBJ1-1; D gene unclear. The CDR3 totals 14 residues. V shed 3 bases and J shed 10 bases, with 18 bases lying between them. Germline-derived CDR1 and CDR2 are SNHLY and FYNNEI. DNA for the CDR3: TGTGCCAGCAGTGATCTGGGTCTTTTGGCGGCAGCTTTCTTT. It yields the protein CASSDLGLLAAAFF.

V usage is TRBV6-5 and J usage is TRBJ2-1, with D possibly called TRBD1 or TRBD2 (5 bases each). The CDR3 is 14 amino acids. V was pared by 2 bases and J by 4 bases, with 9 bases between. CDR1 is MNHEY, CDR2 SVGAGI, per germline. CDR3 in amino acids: CASSYLGRYNEQFF. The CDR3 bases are TGTGCCAGCAGTTACCTGGGACGGTACAATGAGCAGTTCTTC.

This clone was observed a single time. The CDR3 is CASSPPRVNTEAFF. The CDR3 coding sequence is TGTGCCAGCAGCCCGCCCAGGGTTAACACTGAAGCTTTCTTT. The chain recombines TRBV7-3 with TRBJ1-1; tentatively, D is TRBD1 (5 bases). Trimming took off 5 bases at V and 2 bases at J, with 12 bases between the two ends. CDR3 length: 14 residues. Germline V gene sequence: CDR1 SGHTA, CDR2 FQGTGA.

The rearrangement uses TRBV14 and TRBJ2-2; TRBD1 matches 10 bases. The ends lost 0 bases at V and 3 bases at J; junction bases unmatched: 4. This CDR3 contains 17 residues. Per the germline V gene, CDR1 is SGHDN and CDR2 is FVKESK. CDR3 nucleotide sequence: TGTGCCAGCAGCCAAGAAGGGACAGGGGTTTACACCGGGGAGCTGTTTTTT. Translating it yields CASSQEGTGVYTGELFF. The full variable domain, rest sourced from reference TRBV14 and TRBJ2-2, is EAGVTQFPSHSVIEKGQTVTLRCDPISGHDNLYWYRRVMGKEIKFLLHFVKESKQDESGMPNNRFLAERTGGTYSTLKVQPAELEDSGVYFCASSQEGTGVYTGELFFGEGSRLTVL.

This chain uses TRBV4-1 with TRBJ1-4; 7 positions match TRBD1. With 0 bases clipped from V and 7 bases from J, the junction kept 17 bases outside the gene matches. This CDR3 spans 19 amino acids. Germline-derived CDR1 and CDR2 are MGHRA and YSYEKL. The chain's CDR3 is CASSQESDDFGTVGEKLFF. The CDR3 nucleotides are TGCGCCAGCAGCCAAGAATCGGATGATTTCGGGACAGTGGGTGAAAAACTGTTTTTT.

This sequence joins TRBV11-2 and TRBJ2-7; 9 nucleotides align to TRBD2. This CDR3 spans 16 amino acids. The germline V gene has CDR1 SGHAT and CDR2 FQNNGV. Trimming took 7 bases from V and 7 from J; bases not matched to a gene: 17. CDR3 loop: CASTTALAGSGGEQYF. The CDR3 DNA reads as TGTGCCAGCACCACGGCGCTAGCGGGGTCCGGGGGAGAGCAGTACTTC.

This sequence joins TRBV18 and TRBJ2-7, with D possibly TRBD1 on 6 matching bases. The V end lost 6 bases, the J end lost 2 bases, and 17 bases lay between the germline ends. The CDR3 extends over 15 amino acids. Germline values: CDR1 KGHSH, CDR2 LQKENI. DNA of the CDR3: TGTGCCAGCTCGCTTGGGACAACCTCTCCCTACGAGCAGTACTTC. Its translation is CASSLGTTSPYEQYF.

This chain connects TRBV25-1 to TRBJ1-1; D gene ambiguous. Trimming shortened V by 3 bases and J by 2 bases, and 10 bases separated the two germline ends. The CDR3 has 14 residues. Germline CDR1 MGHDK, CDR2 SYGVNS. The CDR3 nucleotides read TGTGCCAGCAGTGACCACCGGACCAACACTGAAGCTTTCTTT. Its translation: CASSDHRTNTEAFF. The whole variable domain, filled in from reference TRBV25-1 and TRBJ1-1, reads EADIYQTPRYLVIGTGKKITLECSQTMGHDKMYWYQQDPGMELHLIHYSYGVNSTEKGDLSSESTVSRIRTEHFPLTLESARPSHTSQYLCASSDHRTNTEAFFGQGTRLTVV.

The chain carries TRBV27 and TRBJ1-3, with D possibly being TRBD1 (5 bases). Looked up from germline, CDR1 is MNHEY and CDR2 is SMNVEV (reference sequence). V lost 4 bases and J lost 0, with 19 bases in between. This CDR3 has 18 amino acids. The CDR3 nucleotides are TGTGCCAGCAGTTCCCAGGGTCCTCTACGCCCCTCTGGAAACACCATATATTTT. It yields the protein CASSSQGPLRPSGNTIYF.

The CDR3 is CASSYEGVETQYF. The DNA of the CDR3 is TGTGCCAGCAGTTACGAGGGGGTGGAGACCCAGTACTTC. The chain joins TRBV6-5 to TRBJ2-5, with D tentatively TRBD1 (6 bases). The germline V gene encodes CDR1 MNHEY and CDR2 SVGAGI. Trimming shortened V by 2 bases and J by 5 bases, and 9 bases separated the two germline ends. CDR3 length equals 13 residues.

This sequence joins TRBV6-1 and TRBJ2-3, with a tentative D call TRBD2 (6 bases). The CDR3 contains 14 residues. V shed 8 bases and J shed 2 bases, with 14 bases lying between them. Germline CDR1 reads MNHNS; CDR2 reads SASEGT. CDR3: CASVRGGPTDTQYF. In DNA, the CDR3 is TGTGCCAGCGTCCGGGGAGGCCCCACAGATACGCAGTATTTT.

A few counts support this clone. The CDR3 DNA is TGTGCCATCAGTGGTCAGGACTCGGTAAGCTCCTACAATGAGCAGTTCTTC. Residues: CAISGQDSVSSYNEQFF. The genes are TRBV10-3 and TRBJ2-1; possible D gene TRBD2, 5 bases. Deletions cut 4 bases from V and 0 bases from J, with 16 bases between. This CDR3 region has 17 residues. The V gene's germline CDR1 is ENHRY and CDR2 SYGVKD.

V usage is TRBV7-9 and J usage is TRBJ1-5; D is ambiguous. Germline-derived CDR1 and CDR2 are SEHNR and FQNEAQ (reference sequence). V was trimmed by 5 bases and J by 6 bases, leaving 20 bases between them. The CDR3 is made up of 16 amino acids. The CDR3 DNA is TGTGCCAGCAGCCCGGGCGGGGTTGCGGATCGTCAGCCCCAGCATTTT. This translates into CASSPGGVADRQPQHF. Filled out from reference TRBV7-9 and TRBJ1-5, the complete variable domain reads DTGVSQNPRHKITKRGQNVTFRCDPISEHNRLYWYRQTLGQGPEFLTYFQNEAQLEKSRLLSDRFSAERPKGSFSTLEIQRTEQGDSAMYLCASSPGGVADRQPQHFGDGTRLSIL.

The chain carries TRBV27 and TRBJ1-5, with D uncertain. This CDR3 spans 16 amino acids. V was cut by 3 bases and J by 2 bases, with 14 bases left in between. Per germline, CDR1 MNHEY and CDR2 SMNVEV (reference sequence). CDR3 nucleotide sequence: TGTGCCAGCAGTTTTACAATAACGAGCGGCAATCAGCCCCAGCATTTT. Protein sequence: CASSFTITSGNQPQHF.

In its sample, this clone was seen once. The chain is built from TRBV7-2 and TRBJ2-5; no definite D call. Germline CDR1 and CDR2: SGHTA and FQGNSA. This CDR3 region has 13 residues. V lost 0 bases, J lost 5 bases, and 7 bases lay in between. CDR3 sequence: CASSLASQETQYF. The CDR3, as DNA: TGTGCCAGCAGCTTAGCTTCTCAGGAGACCCAGTACTTC.

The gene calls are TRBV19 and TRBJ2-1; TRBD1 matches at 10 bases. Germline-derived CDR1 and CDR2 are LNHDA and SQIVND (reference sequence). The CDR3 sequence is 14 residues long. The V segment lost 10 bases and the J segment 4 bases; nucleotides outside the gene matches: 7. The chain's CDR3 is CATTDRGWYNEQFF. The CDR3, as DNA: TGTGCCACCACGGACAGGGGGTGGTACAATGAGCAGTTCTTC.

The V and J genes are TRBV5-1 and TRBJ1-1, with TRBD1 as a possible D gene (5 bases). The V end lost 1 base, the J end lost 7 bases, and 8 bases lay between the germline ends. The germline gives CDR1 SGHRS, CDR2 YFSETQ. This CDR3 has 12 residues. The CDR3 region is CASSLKTGEAFF. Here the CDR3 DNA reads TGCGCCAGCAGCTTGAAAACAGGTGAAGCTTTCTTT. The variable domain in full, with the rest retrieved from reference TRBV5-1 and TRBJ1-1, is KAGVTQTPRYLIKTRGQQVTLSCSPISGHRSVSWYQQTPGQGLQFLFEYFSETQRNKGNFPGRFSGRQFSNSRSEMNVSTLELGDSALYLCASSLKTGEAFFGQGTRLTVV.

CDR3 amino acids: CASSIDRAGADTQYF. The CDR3 DNA is TGCGCCAGCAGCATAGACAGGGCGGGAGCAGATACGCAGTATTTT. The J gene is TRBJ2-3, the V gene TRBV5-1; TRBD1 or TRBD2 may be the D gene (7 bases each). The germline V gene has CDR1 SGHRS and CDR2 YFSETQ. Trimming stripped 4 bases from V and 4 bases from J, with 16 bases between. The CDR3 is 15 residues long.

CDR3 nucleotide sequence: TGTGCCAGCAGCCAAGATCGTAACGGGCCCTCCTTGGAGCAGTACTTC. It encodes CASSQDRNGPSLEQYF. V gene TRBV4-2 combines with J gene TRBJ2-7; no clear D. CDR1 and CDR2 (germline): LGHNA, YNFKEQ. V was pared by 0 bases and J by 7 bases, with 19 bases between. The CDR3 covers 16 residues.

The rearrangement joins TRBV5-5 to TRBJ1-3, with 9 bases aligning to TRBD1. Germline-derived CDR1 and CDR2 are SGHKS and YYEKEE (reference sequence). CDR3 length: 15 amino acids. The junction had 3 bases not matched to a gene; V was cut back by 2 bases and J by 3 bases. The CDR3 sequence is CASSFRQGVGNTIYF. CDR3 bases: TGTGCCAGCAGCTTTAGACAGGGGGTTGGAAACACCATATATTTT.

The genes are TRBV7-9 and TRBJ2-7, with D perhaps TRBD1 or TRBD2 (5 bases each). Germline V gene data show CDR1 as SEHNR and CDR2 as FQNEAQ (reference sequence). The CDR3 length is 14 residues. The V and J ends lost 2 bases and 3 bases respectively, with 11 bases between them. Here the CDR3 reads CASSLSAGSYEQYF. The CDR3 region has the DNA TGTGCCAGCAGCTTATCGGCAGGGAGCTACGAGCAGTACTTC.

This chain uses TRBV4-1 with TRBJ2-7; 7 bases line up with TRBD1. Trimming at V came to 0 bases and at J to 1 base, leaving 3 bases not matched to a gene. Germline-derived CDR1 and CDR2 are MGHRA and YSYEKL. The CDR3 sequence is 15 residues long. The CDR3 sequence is CASSQEGTVSYEQYF. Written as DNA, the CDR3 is TGCGCCAGCAGCCAAGAAGGGACAGTGTCCTACGAGCAGTACTTC.